This T cell receptor beta chain was identified in a study of blood T cell repertoires in COVID-19. Whole-study context: Spain, Italy and the United States supplied samples that represented acute and convalescent COVID-19. Sources were T cells, B-cell-depleted T cells, or PBMCs; the material itself was cDNA or gDNA.

This clone has a handful of counts. Germline-derived CDR1 and CDR2 are SNHLY and FYNNEI. Deletions cut 4 bases from V and 4 bases from J, with 10 bases between. This CDR3 is 13 amino acids long. Authors' processing steps: Amplified reference gene primers provided the basis for estimating nucleated cell counts. Clones were read by immunoSEQ multiplex PCR, and TCRdb kept only the in-frame ones, dropping some. D and trimming were read from the DNA, whereas the V and J calls and clone size are those reported in that table. Found here are approximately 110,000 clones, under 80% of them singletons; the top ten hold 20%.

This chain uses TRBV2 with TRBJ1-2; D not certain. The sequence was collected from a man aged 70 or older with active or convalescent COVID-19. Sequencing was performed on peripheral blood. The CDR3 DNA sequence: TGTGCCAGCAGTGCCGGGATCTTCTATGGCTACACCTTC. It encodes CASSAGIFYGYTF.